This T cell receptor (beta chain) stems from a study of cytomegalovirus exposure and HLA in healthy donors. Study-wide background: Out of 300 to 500 genotyped donors, roughly 78% belonged to the Caucasian-associated ancestry cluster.

This CDR3 has 14 residues. Germline V gene sequence: CDR1 MDHEN, CDR2 SYDVKM. The V gene lost 1 base and the J gene lost 7 bases, with 10 bases spanning the gap. The PCR employed 60 Vbeta primers together with 13 Jbeta primers. As handled by the study authors: As a later analysis found, there were 78 million or so unique TCR beta chains, of which roughly 11 million were shared. The protocol was immunoSEQ multiplex PCR, while the TCRdb copy is restricted to in-frame clones and leaves out a portion. For V, J and clone size, that table is used; D and trimming come from the DNA. The table includes 90,000 to 150,000 clones, approximately 69% detected once.

Sequencing was performed on PBMCs. The sequence came from a woman aged 50 to 60 in good health and CMV-seropositive. The chain joins TRBV28 to TRBJ1-4; D is perhaps TRBD1 (5 bases). The CDR3 bases are TGTGCCAGCAGTTTATTGGGGCCGGGTGAAAAACTGTTTTTT. Translated, it gives CASSLLGPGEKLFF.